The present TCR beta chain was sequenced within a study of CD8+CD57+ T cells in acquired aplastic anemia. Study summary: Quantities of DNA derived from sorted CD4+ and CD8+ cells averaged around 3 ug. The study obtained roughly 10 million reads on average for CD4+ cells from healthy donors. The study, taken as a whole, reports: Patients and controls shared under 35 CD8+ CDR3 sequences, which appeared highly expressed in patients and within their immunodominant clones.

Concerning this clonotype itself: Its specificity is unknown.

The TCR beta profiling, which covered VDJ combination and CDR3 sequence, was carried out using genomic DNA as the template. TCRdb reprocessed the reads with MiXCR, giving one entry per CDR3 protein. This table has around 190,000 distinct CDR3 sequences, approximately 50% appearing once. V lost 4 bases to trimming and J lost 2 bases; unmatched junction nucleotides: 9. This CDR3 contains 16 residues. Per germline, CDR1 SGHNT and CDR2 YYREEE (reference sequence). The rearrangement links TRBV5-4 to TRBJ1-1, with 9 bases lining up with TRBD1. Sequencing input: sorted CD4+, CD8+, or CD8+CD57+ T cells (not recorded which) from PBMCs. This sequence originates from a human donor in good health, serving as a control. The DNA of the CDR3 is TGTGCCAGCAGCACGGGGGGACAGGGAAGAAACACTGAAGCTTTCTTT. Encoded protein: CASSTGGQGRNTEAFF. Variable domain in full (rest from reference TRBV5-4 and TRBJ1-1): ETGVTQSPTHLIKTRGQQVTLRCSSQSGHNTVSWYQQALGQGPQFIFQYYREEENGRGNFPPRFSGLQFPNYSSELNVNALELDDSALYLCASSTGGQGRNTEAFFGQGTRLTVV.